This note documents a single T cell receptor beta chain sequence. Its antigen is undetermined. The data were obtained in a study of cytomegalovirus exposure and HLA in healthy donors. Study-level results: A list of 164 TCR beta chains associated with cytomegalovirus was given. Follow-up analysis later connected one missense variant in DCLRE1C with trimming of TCR beta V- and J-genes.

Both 60 Vbeta primers and 13 Jbeta primers went into the PCR. TCRdb's copy holds only in-frame clones and misses some; the assay was immunoSEQ multiplex PCR. The sample yields fewer than 250,000 clones, over 80% seen once. V lost 6 bases to trimming and J lost 7 bases; unmatched junction nucleotides: 18. The CDR3 has 17 residues. CDR1 and CDR2 (germline): MNHEY, SMNVEV (reference sequence). The chain employs TRBV27 and TRBJ1-2; 9 bases fit TRBD1. Sequencing was done on a sample of PBMCs. The source of this sequence is a woman aged 50 to 60 in good health and CMV-seropositive. The DNA for the CDR3 is TGTGCCAGCAGACGACGGGACAGGGAAGGTCGCCGAGGTGGCTACACCTTC. It specifies CASRRRDREGRRGGYTF.